Listed below are T cell receptor beta chains from one sample, sequenced in a study of blood T cells in healthy people across ages. TCRdb recomputed calls from the 5' RACE reads with MiXCR, one row per CDR3 protein. The table includes more than 1.4 million distinct CDR3 sequences, roughly 45% detected once. The sequencing sample was made of blood. The receptors were sampled from a woman between 18 and 29 years old in good health. The CDR3 runs from the conserved cysteine through the conserved F or W. D genes are given only for firm matches. Some rows mark clone size as missing; the rest say once, few, many or name a class of expanded clone.

>13|TRBJ1-1|few|NA|TRBV12-3/TRBV12-4
CAGSRGANTEAFF
TGTGCCGGCAGTCGAGGTGCGAACACTGAAGCTTTCTTT
>14|TRBJ2-6|NA|NA|TRBV12-3/TRBV12-4
CASTSVGGANVLTF
TGTGCCAGCACCAGCGTCGGTGGGGCCAACGTCCTGACTTTC
>18|TRBJ2-5|NA|TRBD2|TRBV6-5
CASSYRGLAGGLQETQYF
TGTGCCAGCAGTTACCGGGGACTAGCGGGGGGCCTGCAAGAGACCCAGTACTTC
>13|TRBJ1-1|NA|NA|TRBV20-1
CSARGQAHTEAFF
TGCAGTGCTAGAGGCCAGGCCCACACTGAAGCTTTCTTT
>17|TRBJ2-1|NA|NA|TRBV20-1
CSARDAAGRSSYNEQFF
TGCAGTGCTAGAGATGCCGCCGGGCGGAGCTCCTACAATGAGCAGTTCTTC
>14|TRBJ2-1|once|TRBD2|TRBV3-1
CASSRPTGLGEQFF
TGTGCCAGCAGCCGCCCCACGGGACTAGGTGAGCAGTTCTTC
>18|TRBJ2-1|NA|NA|TRBV5-8
CASSLDAGGTYSYNEQFF
TGTGCCAGCAGCTTGGACGCCGGAGGGACCTACTCCTACAATGAGCAGTTCTTC
>15|TRBJ1-1|NA|NA|TRBV4-2
CASSEDTGRSTEAFF
TGTGCCAGCAGCGAGGACACAGGAAGAAGCACTGAAGCTTTCTTT
>14|TRBJ1-2|few|NA|TRBV5-1
CASSLDGPDYGYTF
TGCGCCAGCAGCTTGGATGGACCTGACTATGGCTACACCTTC
>15|TRBJ2-7|few|TRBD1|TRBV11-2
CASSSWAGGKDEQYF
TGTGCCAGCAGCTCCTGGGCAGGGGGCAAGGACGAGCAGTACTTC
>15|TRBJ1-5|few|NA|TRBV28
CASSFLQPGNQPQHF
TGTGCCAGCAGTTTTTTACAGCCTGGCAATCAGCCCCAGCATTTT
>14|TRBJ1-5|many|NA|TRBV4-1
CASSQQGSNQPQHF
TGCGCCAGCAGCCAACAGGGATCTAATCAGCCCCAGCATTTT
>14|TRBJ1-6|few|NA|TRBV6-6
CASIAGSQSSPLHF
TGTGCCAGCATTGCAGGGTCTCAGAGTTCACCCCTCCACTTT